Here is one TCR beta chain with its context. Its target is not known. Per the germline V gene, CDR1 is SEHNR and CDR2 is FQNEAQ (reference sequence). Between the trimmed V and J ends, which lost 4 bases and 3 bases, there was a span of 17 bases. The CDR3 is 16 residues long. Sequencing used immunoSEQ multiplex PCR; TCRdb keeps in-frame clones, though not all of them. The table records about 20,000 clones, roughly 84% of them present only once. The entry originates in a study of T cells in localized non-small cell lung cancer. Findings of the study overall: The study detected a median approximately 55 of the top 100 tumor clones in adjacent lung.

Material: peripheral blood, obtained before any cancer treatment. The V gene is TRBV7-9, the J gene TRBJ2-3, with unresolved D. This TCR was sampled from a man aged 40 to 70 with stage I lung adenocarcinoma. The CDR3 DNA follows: TGTGCCAGCAGCTCGTTCGGGTCCCAAGGGACAGATACGCAGTATTTT. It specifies CASSSFGSQGTDTQYF.